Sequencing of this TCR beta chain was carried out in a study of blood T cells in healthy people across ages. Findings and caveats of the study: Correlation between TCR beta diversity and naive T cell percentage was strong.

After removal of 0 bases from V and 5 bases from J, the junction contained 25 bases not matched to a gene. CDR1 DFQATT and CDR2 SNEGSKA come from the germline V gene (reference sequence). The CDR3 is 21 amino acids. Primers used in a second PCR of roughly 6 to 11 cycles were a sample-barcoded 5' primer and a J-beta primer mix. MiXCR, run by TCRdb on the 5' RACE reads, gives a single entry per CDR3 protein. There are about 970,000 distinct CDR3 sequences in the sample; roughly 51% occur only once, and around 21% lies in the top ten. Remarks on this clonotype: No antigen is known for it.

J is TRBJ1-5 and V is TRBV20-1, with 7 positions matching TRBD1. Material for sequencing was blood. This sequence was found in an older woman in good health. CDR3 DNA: TGCAGTGCTAGAGATATCCGAGGGGGCAGAGGGTCTTGGTGGGCCTATCAGCCCCAGCATTTT. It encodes CSARDIRGGRGSWWAYQPQHF.